This note documents a single T cell receptor (beta chain) sequence. The data derive from a study of control samples from healthy donors and cancer patients. Clones were read by immunoSEQ multiplex PCR, and TCRdb kept only the in-frame ones, dropping some. The repertoire consists of roughly 120,000 clones, with approximately 94% occurring once and the leading ten covering 3.6%. The V gene's germline CDR1 is LNHNV and CDR2 YYDKDF (reference sequence). The CDR3 totals 14 residues. V lost 5 bases and J lost 5, with 16 bases in between. The chain employs TRBV15 and TRBJ2-7, with a possible D match to TRBD1 (5 bases). The TCR comes from a young man in good health. Specimen: blood. This chain's CDR3 is CATSLLGPLDEQYF. CDR3 DNA sequence: TGTGCCACCAGCTTGCTGGGGCCATTGGACGAGCAGTACTTC.